This entry is about one T cell receptor beta chain. These data originate in a study of blood T cell repertoires in COVID-19. Overall study: PBMCs, B-cell-depleted T cells, or T cells were the source of the cDNA or gDNA that made up the material.

Data came from immunoSEQ multiplex PCR; TCRdb stores just in-frame clones and leaves some out. The sample has around 60,000 clones, roughly four fifths seen once. Sequenced input: peripheral blood. This receptor was identified in an elderly woman with acute or convalescent COVID-19.

CDR3 sequence (DNA): TGCAGCGCCCTGGGAGGGCGTGGTGGAAACACCATATATTTT. Its protein product is CSALGGRGGNTIYF. The chain carries TRBV29-1 and TRBJ1-3; D unclear. This CDR3 has 14 amino acids. Germline assignment: CDR1 SQVTM and CDR2 ANQGSEA. The V end lost 7 bases, the J end lost 3 bases, and 16 bases lay between the germline ends.